The rows below give T cell receptor beta chains drawn from one sample of a study of neoadjuvant anti-PD-1 for oral cavity cancer. TCRdb's copy holds only in-frame clones and misses some; the assay was immunoSEQ multiplex PCR. The sample holds around 81,000 clones, 84% seen once. The sample consisted of PBMCs, taken before nivolumab (anti-PD-1) treatment. These TCRs come from a person between 40 and 80 years old with oral cavity squamous cell carcinoma. CDR3s include the opening cysteine and the closing phenylalanine or tryptophan. A D gene is named only where the DNA matches it firmly. Not every row has a clone size; where given, it reads once, few, many or a size class.

>TRBD2|.|TRBJ2-1|TRBV7-2
TGTGCCAGCAGCGGGGGACTAGCGGGCCTGAATGAGCAGTTCTTC
CASSGGLAGLNEQFF
>.|.|TRBJ2-7|TRBV7-8
TGTGCCAGCAGCTCAACCCAGTTCGGTGACGAGCAGTACTTC
CASSSTQFGDEQYF
>.|.|TRBJ2-5|TRBV10-1
TGCGCCAGCGGATTCCCCGGGACCCAGTACTTC
CASGFPGTQYF
>.|few|TRBJ1-1|TRBV7-9
TGTGCCAGCAGCTTAGAGCGGGGTAACACTGAAGCTTTCTTT
CASSLERGNTEAFF
>TRBD1|once|TRBJ2-5|TRBV11-3
TGTGCCAGCAGCCAAGGGGGCAGGGCACAAGAGACCCAGTACTTC
CASSQGGRAQETQYF
>.|.|TRBJ2-7|TRBV27
TGTGCCAGCAGTTTAGGGGCAAGGCAGTACTTC
CASSLGARQYF
>.|once|TRBJ1-2|TRBV7-9
TGTGCCAGCAGCTTAAAGGGGGAGGGCTATGGCTACACCTTC
CASSLKGEGYGYTF
>.|.|TRBJ1-5|TRBV28
TGTGCCAGCAGGGGCCCCGGGGGCCATCAGCCCCAGCATTTT
CASRGPGGHQPQHF
>.|once|TRBJ2-5|TRBV29-1
TGCAGCGTTGGGGGGCTCCTGGGGCCCCAAGAGACCCAGTACTTC
CSVGGLLGPQETQYF
>.|.|TRBJ2-5|TRBV6-1
TGTGCCAGCAGCTTCGCAGGGGCAGAGACCCAGTACTTC
CASSFAGAETQYF
>.|.|TRBJ2-7|TRBV4-2
TGTGCCAGCAGCCAAGATCGGGCCGAGCAGTACTTC
CASSQDRAEQYF
>TRBD1|.|TRBJ1-1|TRBV6-5
TGTGCCAGCAGAAATCTTCAGGGGGGCACTGAAGCTTTCTTT
CASRNLQGGTEAFF
>TRBD1|.|TRBJ1-5|TRBV6-1
TGTGCCGCGGGACAGGGGAACATCGGATCCCAGCATTTT
CAAGQGNIGSQHF
>TRBD1|.|TRBJ1-3|TRBV30
TGTGCCTGGGGGACAGGCAGCTCTGGAAACACCATATATTTT
CAWGTGSSGNTIYF
>TRBD2|.|TRBJ2-2|TRBV19
TGTGCCAGTAGTATAGCGCTTGGACTAGCGGGAGGGACCGGGGAGCTGTTTTTT
CASSIALGLAGGTGELFF
>TRBD1|few|TRBJ2-2|TRBV28
TGTGCCAGCAGCCCCGGGACAGAGTACCGGGAGCTGTTTTTT
CASSPGTEYRELFF
>.|.|TRBJ1-2|TRBV27
TGTGCCAGCGGACGGGCGGGGCCAGCTAACTATGGCTACACCTTC
CASGRAGPANYGYTF
>TRBD2|few|TRBJ2-2|TRBV27
TGTGCCAGCAGTTTAACCCCTAGCGGGATCAACACCGGGGAGCTGTTTTTT
CASSLTPSGINTGELFF
>.|.|TRBJ1-5|TRBV19
TGTGCCAGTAGTCAGAATAATCAGCCCCAGCATTTT
CASSQNNQPQHF
>.|.|TRBJ1-5|TRBV6-1
TGTGCCAGCAGTGAAAACAGGAGCAATCAGCCCCAGCATTTT
CASSENRSNQPQHF
>.|.|TRBJ2-7|TRBV19
TGTGCCAGTAGTATAGATGCCGGGACAACTCCTTACGAGCAGTACTTC
CASSIDAGTTPYEQYF
>.|.|TRBJ1-4|TRBV27
TGTGCCAGCAGTTCAAGAAATGAAAAACTGTTTTTT
CASSSRNEKLFF
>.|.|TRBJ2-7|TRBV7-8
TGTGCCAGCAGCTTAATGTCAGGCATTAGCACCTACGAGCAGTACTTC
CASSLMSGISTYEQYF
>TRBD2|.|TRBJ2-3|TRBV9
TGTGCCAGCAGCGTAGCCCTAGCGGGAGCAGATACGCAGTATTTT
CASSVALAGADTQYF
>TRBD2|.|TRBJ2-1|TRBV29-1
TGCAGCGTTGAAGATCCGGAGCGGGAGTCGTACAATGAGCAGTTCTTC
CSVEDPERESYNEQFF
>.|.|TRBJ1-1|TRBV7-9
TGTGCCAGCAGCTTAGCCGGGAACACTGAAGCTTTCTTT
CASSLAGNTEAFF
>.|.|TRBJ2-7|TRBV10-3
TGTGCCATCAGCGCGAGTAGCAACGAGCAGTACTTC
CAISASSNEQYF
>TRBD2|.|TRBJ2-3|TRBV10-3
TGTGCCATCAGTGAGTCCCTAGCGGGAGCAGGGGATACGCAGTATTTT
CAISESLAGAGDTQYF
>.|.|TRBJ1-1|TRBV29-1
TGCAGCGTTGAAGCTTCCGGCACTGAAGCTTTCTTT
CSVEASGTEAFF
>.|.|TRBJ2-1|TRBV5-1
TGCGCCAGCAGCCAACAGGGTGGATCCTACAATGAGCAGTTCTTC
CASSQQGGSYNEQFF
>.|.|TRBJ1-2|TRBV10-2
TGCGCCAGCAGCTCACCGAACTTCTATGGCTACACCTTC
CASSSPNFYGYTF
>.|.|TRBJ1-1|TRBV10-1
TGCGCCAGCACTCGCGCAATAGGGGGTTTTGACACTGAAGCTTTCTTT
CASTRAIGGFDTEAFF
>TRBD2|.|TRBJ2-1|TRBV9
TGTGCCAGCAGCGTAGCACTAGCGGGGGGAAGCAATGAGCAGTTCTTC
CASSVALAGGSNEQFF
>.|.|TRBJ1-5|TRBV18
TGTGCCAGCTCACCACGGCAACTTAATAGCAATCAGCCCCAGCATTTT
CASSPRQLNSNQPQHF
>.|once|TRBJ1-5|TRBV2
TGTGCCAGCAGTGACCAGACGTTTTCTCAGCCCCAGCATTTT
CASSDQTFSQPQHF
>TRBD2|.|TRBJ2-7|TRBV5-6
TGTGCCAGCAGCTTGGGGGGACTAGCCCAACGAAACTACGAGCAGTACTTC
CASSLGGLAQRNYEQYF
>.|once|TRBJ2-1|TRBV7-2
TGTGCCAGCAGCTTAGGCCCCGGGGATGAGCAGTTCTTC
CASSLGPGDEQFF
>.|.|TRBJ1-3|TRBV29-1
TGCAGCGCAGGGGTAGGGCTCTCTGGAAACACCATATATTTT
CSAGVGLSGNTIYF
>TRBD1|.|TRBJ2-3|TRBV11-2
TGTGCCAGCAGCCTCATGACAGGGGGAAGCACAGATACGCAGTATTTT
CASSLMTGGSTDTQYF
>.|once|TRBJ1-4|TRBV11-2
TGTGCCAGCAGCTTAGTAGTTAATGAAAAACTGTTTTTT
CASSLVVNEKLFF
>.|.|TRBJ2-5|TRBV30
TGTGCCTGGAGTGTAGGTAGGATGCACTTC
CAWSVGRMHF